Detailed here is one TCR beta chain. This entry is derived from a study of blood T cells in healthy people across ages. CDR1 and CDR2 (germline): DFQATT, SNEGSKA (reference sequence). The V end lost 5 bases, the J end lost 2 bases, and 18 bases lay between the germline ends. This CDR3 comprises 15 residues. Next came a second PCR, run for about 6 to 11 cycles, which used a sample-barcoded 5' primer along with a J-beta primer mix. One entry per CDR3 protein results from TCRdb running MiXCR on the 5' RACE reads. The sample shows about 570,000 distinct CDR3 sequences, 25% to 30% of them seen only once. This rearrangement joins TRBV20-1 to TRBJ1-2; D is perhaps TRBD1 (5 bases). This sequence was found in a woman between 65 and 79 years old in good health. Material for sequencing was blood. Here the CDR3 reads CSAPRGPFGNYGYTF. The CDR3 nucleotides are TGCAGTGCTCCCCGGGGCCCCTTTGGAAACTATGGCTACACCTTC.